The 5 T cell receptor beta chains reported below all come from one sample, sequenced in a study of T cell responses to AZD1222 COVID-19 vaccine (dated by TCRdb to 2020 to 2023). Libraries were prepared through the immunoSEQ multiplex PCR assay. TCRdb took over this immuneACCESS table, retaining in-frame rearrangements with V and J assigned. Such tables are incomplete; in checked studies, under half of the missing clones stem from an unresolved V gene, and the remainder is unexplained. The sample has 100,000 or so clones on record, 87% of them singletons. Roughly 15% of the sample belongs to the ten largest clones. This sample's time point label indicates: baseline before first vaccination. Sequences were derived from peripheral blood, sampled on day 0 of AZD1222 vaccination. The receptors originated from an adult in good health.

The rearrangement uses TRBV30 and TRBJ1-1, with a weak D call TRBD1 (6 bases). The CDR3 loop spans 16 amino acids. V was cut by 2 bases and J by 3 bases, with 19 bases left in between. Germline loops: CDR1 GTSNPN, CDR2 SVGIG (reference sequence). CDR3 DNA: TGTGCCTGGAGTCGTTATCCCGGGACATCGTACACTGAAGCTTTCTTT. It translates to CAWSRYPGTSYTEAFF.

The chain combines TRBV18 with TRBJ2-5; a possible D gene is TRBD2 (6 bases). Germline V CDR1 and CDR2: KGHSH, LQKENI. V lost 5 bases, J lost 4 bases, and 17 bases lay in between. The CDR3 has 15 amino acids. CDR3 DNA sequence: TGTGCCAGCTCAACATCGACTAGGGGTGGAGAGACCCAGTACTTC. Its protein product is CASSTSTRGGETQYF.

The CDR3 spells CASSEIMNTEAFF. The CDR3 DNA follows: TGTGCCAGCTCGGAGATCATGAACACTGAAGCTTTCTTT. This chain links TRBV2 with TRBJ1-1; no definite D call. The CDR3 is made up of 13 amino acids. Germline lookup yields CDR1 SNHLY and CDR2 FYNNEI. V was cut by 8 bases and J by 0 bases, with 10 bases left in between.

The rearrangement joins TRBV7-9 to TRBJ1-5; perhaps TRBD1 as D (5 bases). The germline gives CDR1 SEHNR, CDR2 FQNEAQ (reference sequence). The CDR3 contains 13 residues. The V end was cut by 1 base, the J end by 10 bases, with 11 bases between. The CDR3 sequence: CASSLDQGEPQHF. As DNA, the CDR3 is TGTGCCAGCAGCTTAGACCAGGGTGAACCCCAGCATTTT.

The chain links TRBV27 to TRBJ1-1; tentative D call: TRBD1 (6 bases). CDR3 length equals 13 residues. Looked up from germline, CDR1 is MNHEY and CDR2 is SMNVEV (reference sequence). Trimming removed 5 bases from V and 3 bases from J, with 10 bases in between. The CDR3 DNA sequence: TGTGCCAGCAGTCCTGGACAGTACACTGAAGCTTTCTTT. Translated: CASSPGQYTEAFF.